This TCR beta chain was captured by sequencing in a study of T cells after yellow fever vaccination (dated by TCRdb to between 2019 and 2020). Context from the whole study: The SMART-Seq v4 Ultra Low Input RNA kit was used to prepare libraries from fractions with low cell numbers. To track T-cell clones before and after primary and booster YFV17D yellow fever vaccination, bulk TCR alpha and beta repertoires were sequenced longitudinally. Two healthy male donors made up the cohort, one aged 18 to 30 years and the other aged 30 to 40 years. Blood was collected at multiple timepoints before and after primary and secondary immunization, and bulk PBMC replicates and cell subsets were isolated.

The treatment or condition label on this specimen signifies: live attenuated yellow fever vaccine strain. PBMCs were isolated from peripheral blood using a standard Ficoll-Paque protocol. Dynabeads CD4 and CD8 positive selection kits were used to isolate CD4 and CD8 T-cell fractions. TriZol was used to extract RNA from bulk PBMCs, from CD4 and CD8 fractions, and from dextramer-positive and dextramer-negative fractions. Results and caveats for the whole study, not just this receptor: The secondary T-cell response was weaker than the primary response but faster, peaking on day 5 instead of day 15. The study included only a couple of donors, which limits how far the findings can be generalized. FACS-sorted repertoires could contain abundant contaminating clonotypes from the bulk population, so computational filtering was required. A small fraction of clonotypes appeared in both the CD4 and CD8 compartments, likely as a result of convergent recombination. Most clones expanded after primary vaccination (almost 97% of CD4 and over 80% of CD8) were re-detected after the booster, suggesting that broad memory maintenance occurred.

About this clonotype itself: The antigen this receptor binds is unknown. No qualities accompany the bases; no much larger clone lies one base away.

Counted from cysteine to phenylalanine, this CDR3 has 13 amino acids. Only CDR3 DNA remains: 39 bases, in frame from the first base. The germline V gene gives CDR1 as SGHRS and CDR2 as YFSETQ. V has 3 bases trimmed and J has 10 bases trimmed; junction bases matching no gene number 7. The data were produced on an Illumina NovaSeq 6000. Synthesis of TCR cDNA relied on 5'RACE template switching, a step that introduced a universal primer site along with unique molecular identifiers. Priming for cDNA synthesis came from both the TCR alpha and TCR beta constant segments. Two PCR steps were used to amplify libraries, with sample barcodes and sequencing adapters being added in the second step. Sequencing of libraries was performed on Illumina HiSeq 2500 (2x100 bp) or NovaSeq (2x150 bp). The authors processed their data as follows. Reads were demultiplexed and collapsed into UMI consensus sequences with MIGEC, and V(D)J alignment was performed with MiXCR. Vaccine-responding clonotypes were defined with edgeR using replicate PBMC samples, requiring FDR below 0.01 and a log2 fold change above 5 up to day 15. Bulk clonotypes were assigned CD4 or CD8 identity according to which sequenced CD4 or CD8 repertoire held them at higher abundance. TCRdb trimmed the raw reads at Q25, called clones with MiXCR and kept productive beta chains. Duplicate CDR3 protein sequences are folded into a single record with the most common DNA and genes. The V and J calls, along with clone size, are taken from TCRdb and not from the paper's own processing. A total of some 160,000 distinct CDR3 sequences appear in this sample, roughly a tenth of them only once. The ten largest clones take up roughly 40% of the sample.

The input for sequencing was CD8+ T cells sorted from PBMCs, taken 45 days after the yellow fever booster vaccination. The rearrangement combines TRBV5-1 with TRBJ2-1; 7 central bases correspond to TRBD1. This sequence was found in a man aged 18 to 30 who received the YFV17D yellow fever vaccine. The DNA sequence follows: TGCGCCAGCAGCTACGCAGGGGGTGGGGAGCAGTTCTTC. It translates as CASSYAGGGEQFF.